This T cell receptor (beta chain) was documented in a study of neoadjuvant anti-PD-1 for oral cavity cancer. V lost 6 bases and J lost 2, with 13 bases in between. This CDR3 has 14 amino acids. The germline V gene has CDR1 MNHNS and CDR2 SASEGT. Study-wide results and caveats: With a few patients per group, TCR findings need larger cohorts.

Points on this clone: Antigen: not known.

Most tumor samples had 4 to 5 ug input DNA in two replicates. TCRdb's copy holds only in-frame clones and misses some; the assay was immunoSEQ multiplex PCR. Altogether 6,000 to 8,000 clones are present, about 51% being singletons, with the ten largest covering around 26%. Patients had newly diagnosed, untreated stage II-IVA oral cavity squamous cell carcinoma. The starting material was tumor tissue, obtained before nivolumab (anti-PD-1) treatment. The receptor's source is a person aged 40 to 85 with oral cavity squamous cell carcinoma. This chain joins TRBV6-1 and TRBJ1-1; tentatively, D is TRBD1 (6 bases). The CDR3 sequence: CASRRGYLNTEAFF. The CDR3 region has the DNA TGTGCCAGCAGGAGGGGGTACCTCAACACTGAAGCTTTCTTT.